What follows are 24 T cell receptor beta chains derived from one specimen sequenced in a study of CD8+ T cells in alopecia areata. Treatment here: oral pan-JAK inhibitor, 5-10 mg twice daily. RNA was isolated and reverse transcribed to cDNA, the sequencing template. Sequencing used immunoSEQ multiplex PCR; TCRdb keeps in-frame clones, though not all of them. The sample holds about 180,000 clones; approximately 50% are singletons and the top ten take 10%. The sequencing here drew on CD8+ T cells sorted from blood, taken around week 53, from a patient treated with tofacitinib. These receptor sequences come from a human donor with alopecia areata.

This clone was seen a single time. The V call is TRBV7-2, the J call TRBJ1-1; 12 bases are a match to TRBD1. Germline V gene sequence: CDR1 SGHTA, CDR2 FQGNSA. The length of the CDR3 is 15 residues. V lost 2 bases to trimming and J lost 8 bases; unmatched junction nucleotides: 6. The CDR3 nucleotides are TGTGCCAGCAGCTTAACTCCGGGACAGGGGGCAGAAGCTTTCTTT. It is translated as CASSLTPGQGAEAFF.

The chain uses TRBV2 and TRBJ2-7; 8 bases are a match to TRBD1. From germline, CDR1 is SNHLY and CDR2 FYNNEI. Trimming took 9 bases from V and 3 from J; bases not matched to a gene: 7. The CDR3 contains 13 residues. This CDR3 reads CASSRGTGYEQYF. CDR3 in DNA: TGTGCCAGTTCCCGTGGGACAGGCTACGAGCAGTACTTC.

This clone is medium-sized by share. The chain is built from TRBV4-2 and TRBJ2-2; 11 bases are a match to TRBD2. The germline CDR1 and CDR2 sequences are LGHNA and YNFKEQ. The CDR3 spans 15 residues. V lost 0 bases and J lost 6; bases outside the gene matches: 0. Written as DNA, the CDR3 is TGTGCCAGCAGCCAAGATAGCGGGGGGGCCGGGGAGCTGTTTTTT. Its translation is CASSQDSGGAGELFF.

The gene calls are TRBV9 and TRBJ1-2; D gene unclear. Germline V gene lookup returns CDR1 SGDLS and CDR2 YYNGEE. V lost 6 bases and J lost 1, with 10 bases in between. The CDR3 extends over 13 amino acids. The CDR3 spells CASTIEVNYGYTF. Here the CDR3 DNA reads TGTGCCAGCACCATCGAGGTTAACTATGGCTACACCTTC. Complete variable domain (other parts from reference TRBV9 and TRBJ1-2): DSGVTQTPKHLITATGQRVTLRCSPRSGDLSVYWYQQSLDQGLQFLIQYYNGEERAKGNILERFSAQQFPDLHSELNLSSLELGDSALYFCASTIEVNYGYTFGSGTRLTVV.

The CDR3: CASSFPWGTYNEQFF. The CDR3 bases are TGTGCCAGCAGCTTTCCATGGGGTACCTACAATGAGCAGTTCTTC. The rearrangement links TRBV7-9 to TRBJ2-1; D uncertain. This CDR3 has 15 amino acids. Trimming stripped 3 bases from V and 2 bases from J, with 11 bases between. Germline CDR1 reads SEHNR; CDR2 reads FQNEAQ (reference sequence).

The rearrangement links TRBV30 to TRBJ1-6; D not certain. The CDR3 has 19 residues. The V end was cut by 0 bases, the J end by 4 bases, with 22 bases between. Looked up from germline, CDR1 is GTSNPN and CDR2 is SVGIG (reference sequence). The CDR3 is CAWSVIEVGAGPYNSPLHF. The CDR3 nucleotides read TGTGCCTGGAGTGTAATTGAAGTAGGAGCAGGACCGTATAATTCACCCCTCCACTTT. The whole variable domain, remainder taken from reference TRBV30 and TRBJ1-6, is SQTIHQWPATLVQPVGSPLSLECTVEGTSNPNLYWYRQAAGRGLQLLFYSVGIGQISSEVPQNLSASRPQDRQFILSSKKLLLSDSGFYLCAWSVIEVGAGPYNSPLHFGNGTRLTVT.

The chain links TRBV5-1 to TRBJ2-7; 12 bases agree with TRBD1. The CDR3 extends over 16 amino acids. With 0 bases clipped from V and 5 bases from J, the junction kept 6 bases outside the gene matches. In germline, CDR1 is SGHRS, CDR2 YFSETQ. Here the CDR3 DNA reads TGCGCCAGCAGCTTGGCATTGGGACAGGGGGCCGACGAGCAGTACTTC. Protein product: CASSLALGQGADEQYF.

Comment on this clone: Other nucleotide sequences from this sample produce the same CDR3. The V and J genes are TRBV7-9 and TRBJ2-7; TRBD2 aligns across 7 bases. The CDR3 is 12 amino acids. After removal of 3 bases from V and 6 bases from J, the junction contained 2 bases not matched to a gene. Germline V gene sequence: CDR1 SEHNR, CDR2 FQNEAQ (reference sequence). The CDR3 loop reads CASSFGEGEQYF. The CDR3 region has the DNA TGTGCCAGCAGCTTCGGGGAGGGCGAGCAGTACTTC.

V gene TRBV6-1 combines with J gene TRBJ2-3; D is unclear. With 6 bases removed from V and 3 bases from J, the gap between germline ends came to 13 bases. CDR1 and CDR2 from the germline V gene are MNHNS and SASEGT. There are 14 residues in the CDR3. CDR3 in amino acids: CASRKVGSTDTQYF. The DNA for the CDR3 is TGTGCCAGCAGGAAGGTGGGGTCGACAGATACGCAGTATTTT.

CDR3 DNA: TGCGCCAGCAGCCAAGTGCGGGGGGCCTACAATGAGCAGTTCTTC. It translates to CASSQVRGAYNEQFF. The chain combines TRBV4-3 with TRBJ2-1; TRBD2 matches 8 bases. In germline, CDR1 is LGHNA, CDR2 YSLEER. The CDR3 is made up of 15 amino acids. V shed 1 base and J 2 bases; nucleotides not matched to a gene: 1.

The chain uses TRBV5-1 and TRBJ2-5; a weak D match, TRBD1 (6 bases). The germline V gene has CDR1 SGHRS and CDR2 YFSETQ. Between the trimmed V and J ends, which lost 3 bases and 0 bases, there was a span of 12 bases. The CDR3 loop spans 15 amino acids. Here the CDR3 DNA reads TGCGCCAGCAGCTACAGGGACGACTACCAAGAGACCCAGTACTTC. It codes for CASSYRDDYQETQYF.

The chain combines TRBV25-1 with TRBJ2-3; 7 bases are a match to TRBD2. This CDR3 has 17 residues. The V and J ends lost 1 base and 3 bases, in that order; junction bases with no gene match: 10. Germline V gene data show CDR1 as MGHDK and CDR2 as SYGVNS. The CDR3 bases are TGTGCCAGCAGTGAATTAGCTAGCGGTGGATGGACAGATACGCAGTATTTT. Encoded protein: CASSELASGGWTDTQYF.

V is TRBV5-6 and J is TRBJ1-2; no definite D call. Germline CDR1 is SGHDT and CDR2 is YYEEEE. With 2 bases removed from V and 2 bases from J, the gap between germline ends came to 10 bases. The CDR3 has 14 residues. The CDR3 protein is CASSLKTGNYGYTF. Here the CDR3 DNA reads TGTGCCAGCAGCTTAAAGACGGGGAACTATGGCTACACCTTC. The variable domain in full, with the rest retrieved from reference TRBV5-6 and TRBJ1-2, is DAGVTQSPTHLIKTRGQQVTLRCSPKSGHDTVSWYQQALGQGPQFIFQYYEEEERQRGNFPDRFSGHQFPNYSSELNVNALLLGDSALYLCASSLKTGNYGYTFGSGTRLTVV.

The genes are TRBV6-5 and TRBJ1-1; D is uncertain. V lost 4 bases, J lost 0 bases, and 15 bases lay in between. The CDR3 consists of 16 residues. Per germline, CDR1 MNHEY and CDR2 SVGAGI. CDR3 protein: CASSFLLEGLNTEAFF. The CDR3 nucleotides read TGTGCCAGCAGTTTCTTGCTTGAGGGTTTGAACACTGAAGCTTTCTTT.

The CDR3 here is CASSLAGALAKNIQYF. DNA for the CDR3: TGTGCCAGCAGCTTAGCAGGGGCCTTAGCCAAAAACATTCAGTACTTC. The chain couples TRBV7-9 to TRBJ2-4; a possible D gene is TRBD1 (5 bases). The V gene lost 0 bases and the J gene lost 0 bases, with 9 bases spanning the gap. Per the germline V gene, CDR1 is SEHNR and CDR2 is FQNEAQ (reference sequence). This CDR3 contains 16 residues.

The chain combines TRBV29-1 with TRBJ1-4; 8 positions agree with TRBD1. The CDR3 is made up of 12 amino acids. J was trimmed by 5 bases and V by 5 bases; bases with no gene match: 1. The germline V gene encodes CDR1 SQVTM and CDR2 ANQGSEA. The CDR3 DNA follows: TGCAGCGTTTGGACAGGGAATGAAAAACTGTTTTTT. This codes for CSVWTGNEKLFF.

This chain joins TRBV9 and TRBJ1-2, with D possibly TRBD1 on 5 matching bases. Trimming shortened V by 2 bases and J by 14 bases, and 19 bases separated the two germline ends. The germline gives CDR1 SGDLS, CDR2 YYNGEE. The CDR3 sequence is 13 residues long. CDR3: CASSVRDGTPKTF. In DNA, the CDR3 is TGTGCCAGCAGCGTCCGGGACGGTACGCCTAAGACCTTC.

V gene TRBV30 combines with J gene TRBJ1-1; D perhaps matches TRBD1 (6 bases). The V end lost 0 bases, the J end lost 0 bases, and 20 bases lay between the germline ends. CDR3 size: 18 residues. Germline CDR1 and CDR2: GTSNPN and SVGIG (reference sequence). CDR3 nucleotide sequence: TGTGCCTGGAGTGTTCAAAGGGGGAACTGGATCTTGAACACTGAAGCTTTCTTT. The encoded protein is CAWSVQRGNWILNTEAFF.

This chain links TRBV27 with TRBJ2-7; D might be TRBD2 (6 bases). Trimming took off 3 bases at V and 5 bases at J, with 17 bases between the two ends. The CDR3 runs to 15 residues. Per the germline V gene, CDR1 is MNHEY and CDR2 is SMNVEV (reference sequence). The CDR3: CASSFPGTGLNEQYF. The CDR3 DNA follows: TGTGCCAGCAGTTTCCCCGGGACTGGTCTCAACGAGCAGTACTTC.

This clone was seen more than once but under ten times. CDR3: CASSWGGGRKEKLFF. CDR3 bases: TGTGCCAGCAGCTGGGGCGGGGGGCGAAAGGAAAAACTGTTTTTT. The chain recombines TRBV7-2 with TRBJ1-4, with D possibly being TRBD1 (6 bases). V was cut by 4 bases and J by 8 bases, with 17 bases left in between. The CDR3 runs 15 residues. Germline-derived CDR1 and CDR2 are SGHTA and FQGNSA.

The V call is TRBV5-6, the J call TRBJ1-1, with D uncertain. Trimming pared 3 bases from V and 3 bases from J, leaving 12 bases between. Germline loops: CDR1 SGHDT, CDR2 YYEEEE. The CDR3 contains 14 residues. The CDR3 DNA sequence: TGTGCCAGCAGCTCACAAATCGGGTACACTGAAGCTTTCTTT. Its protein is CASSSQIGYTEAFF.

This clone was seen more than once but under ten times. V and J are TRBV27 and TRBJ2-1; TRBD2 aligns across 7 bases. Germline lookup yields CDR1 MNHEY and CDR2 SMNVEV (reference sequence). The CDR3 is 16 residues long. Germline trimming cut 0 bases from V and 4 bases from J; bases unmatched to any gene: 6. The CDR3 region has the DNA TGTGCCAGCAGTTTATCGAGAGGGGAGGGGTACAATGAGCAGTTCTTC. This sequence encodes CASSLSRGEGYNEQFF.

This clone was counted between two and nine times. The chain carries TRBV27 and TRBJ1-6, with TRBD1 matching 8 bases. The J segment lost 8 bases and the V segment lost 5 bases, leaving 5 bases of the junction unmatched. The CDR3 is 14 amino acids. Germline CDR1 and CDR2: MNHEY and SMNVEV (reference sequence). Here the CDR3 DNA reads TGTGCCAGCAGTAAGACAGGGGCGGATTCACCCCTCCACTTT. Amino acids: CASSKTGADSPLHF.

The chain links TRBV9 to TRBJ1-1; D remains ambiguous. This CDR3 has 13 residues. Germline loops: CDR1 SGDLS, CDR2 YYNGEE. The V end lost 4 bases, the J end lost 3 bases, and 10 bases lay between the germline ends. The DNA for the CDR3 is TGTGCCAGCAGCCCCGGAGTGGACACTGAAGCTTTCTTT. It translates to CASSPGVDTEAFF.